These 17 T cell receptor beta chains share one sample of origin, sequenced in a study of blood T cell repertoires in COVID-19. Here immunoSEQ multiplex PCR was the method, and the copy in TCRdb shows in-frame clones only, minus some. In the table there are approximately 390,000 clones, around 90% of which are singletons. Sequencing was done on a sample of peripheral blood. All receptors derive from a man aged 18 to 30 with active or convalescent COVID-19.

This chain links TRBV10-3 with TRBJ2-1, with 8 bases fitting TRBD2. Germline lookup yields CDR1 ENHRY and CDR2 SYGVKD. There are 13 residues in the CDR3. Trimming cost V 3 bases and J 12 bases; bases outside gene matches: 7. For the CDR3, the DNA is TGTGCCATCAGTGACCCCCCCGGGACTAGGCAGTTCTTC. It translates to CAISDPPGTRQFF.

This chain links TRBV10-3 with TRBJ1-2, with D unresolved. Germline assignment: CDR1 ENHRY and CDR2 SYGVKD. CDR3 size: 15 residues. V lost 2 bases, J lost 0 bases, and 10 bases lay in between. The CDR3 bases are TGTGCCATCAGTGAGAAAGTGGCAGCTAACTATGGCTACACCTTC. Protein sequence: CAISEKVAANYGYTF.

V is TRBV19 and J is TRBJ2-7, with 12 bases that match TRBD2. Germline lookup yields CDR1 LNHDA and CDR2 SQIVND (reference sequence). With 5 bases clipped from V and 1 base from J, the junction kept 0 bases outside the gene matches. The CDR3 consists of 14 residues. CDR3 DNA sequence: TGTGCCAGTAGTGGACTAGCGGGGTCCTACGAGCAGTACTTC. Amino acid sequence: CASSGLAGSYEQYF.

The chain recombines TRBV19 with TRBJ2-1; the match to TRBD1 covers 8 bases. The CDR3 consists of 11 residues. Germline CDR1 LNHDA, CDR2 SQIVND (reference sequence). The CDR3 protein is CGTGSYNEQFF. The CDR3 DNA sequence: TGTGGGACAGGGTCGTACAATGAGCAGTTCTTC.

The V call is TRBV4-3, the J call TRBJ2-2; possible D gene TRBD2, 6 bases. This CDR3 region has 16 residues. Trimming cost V 0 bases and J 3 bases, with 11 bases left between them. Germline CDR1 is LGHNA and CDR2 is YSLEER. Here the CDR3 reads CASSQDGGAHTGELFF. The CDR3 region has the DNA TGCGCCAGCAGCCAAGATGGAGGGGCTCACACCGGGGAGCTGTTTTTT.

J is TRBJ2-1 and V is TRBV3-1 (or the pseudogene TRBV3-2); the D gene is possibly TRBD1 (5 bases). Trimming left V 4 bases short and J 0 bases short, with 10 bases between. The CDR3 consists of 15 residues. The V gene's germline CDR1 is LGHDT and CDR2 YNNKEL (reference sequence). CDR3 protein: CASSPRASSYNEQFF. The CDR3 nucleotides are TGTGCCAGCAGCCCCAGGGCAAGCTCCTACAATGAGCAGTTCTTC.

The chain joins TRBV30 to TRBJ1-5; TRBD1 matches 8 bases. CDR3 length equals 14 residues. Germline-derived CDR1 and CDR2 are GTSNPN and SVGIG (reference sequence). The trim removed 3 bases at V and 5 bases at J, leaving 6 bases unmatched. The CDR3 sequence is CAWSAGTGYQPQHF. CDR3 DNA: TGTGCCTGGAGCGCCGGGACAGGATATCAGCCCCAGCATTTT. Based on the CDR3 plus reference TRBV30 and TRBJ1-5, the full variable domain is SQTIHQWPATLVQPVGSPLSLECTVEGTSNPNLYWYRQAAGRGLQLLFYSVGIGQISSEVPQNLSASRPQDRQFILSSKKLLLSDSGFYLCAWSAGTGYQPQHFGDGTRLSIL.

The CDR3, as DNA: TGTGCCAGCAGTTCCCGGGACAGGTTAATGGGGCCCCAGCATTTT. Protein sequence: CASSSRDRLMGPQHF. The chain couples TRBV28 to TRBJ1-5; 8 bases match TRBD1. The CDR3 consists of 15 residues. V was pared by 4 bases and J by 9 bases, with 11 bases of the junction left unmatched. Germline CDR1 is MDHEN and CDR2 is SYDVKM.

This chain uses TRBV24-1 with TRBJ1-2; D perhaps matches TRBD1 (5 bases). Looked up from germline, CDR1 is KGHDR and CDR2 is SFDVKD. V lost 3 bases and J 1 base, leaving 11 bases between the germline ends. The CDR3 contains 15 residues. Here the CDR3 DNA reads TGTGCCACCAGTGATCCGACAGAGCTTAACTATGGCTACACCTTC. This encodes CATSDPTELNYGYTF.

V is TRBV28 and J is TRBJ1-5; 8 bases are shared with TRBD1. Germline assignment: CDR1 MDHEN and CDR2 SYDVKM. The CDR3 is 12 residues long. The V and J ends lost 3 bases and 11 bases, in that order; junction bases with no gene match: 3. CDR3 sequence reads: CASSFPDRAQHF. CDR3 coding DNA: TGTGCCAGCAGTTTTCCGGACAGGGCCCAGCATTTT.

This clone was seen only a few times. The genes are TRBV5-1 and TRBJ2-1, with 11 bases that match TRBD2. CDR3 length: 15 amino acids. CDR1 is SGHRS, CDR2 YFSETQ, per germline. The V and J ends lost 7 bases and 4 bases, in that order; junction bases with no gene match: 7. CDR3 sequence (DNA): TGCGCCAGCTCTACAGGGACTAGCGGATACAATGAGCAGTTCTTC. Translated, it gives CASSTGTSGYNEQFF.

This chain links TRBV18 with TRBJ1-2, with 10 bases that match TRBD1. This CDR3 spans 18 amino acids. V lost 1 base and J lost 0; bases outside the gene matches: 8. From germline, CDR1 is KGHSH and CDR2 LQKENI. The CDR3 protein is CASSPQATGGASNYGYTF. The CDR3 region has the DNA TGTGCCAGCTCACCACAGGCGACAGGGGGCGCTTCTAACTATGGCTACACCTTC. Variable domain in full (rest from reference TRBV18 and TRBJ1-2): NAGVMQNPRHLVRRRGQEARLRCSPMKGHSHVYWYRQLPEEGLKFMVYLQKENIIDESGMPKERFSAEFPKEGPSILRIQQVVRGDSAAYFCASSPQATGGASNYGYTFGSGTRLTVV.

The chain carries TRBV6-5 and TRBJ2-3; 10 bases fit TRBD2. V shed 5 bases, J shed 3 bases, and the junction held 5 bases outside the gene matches. Looked up from germline, CDR1 is MNHEY and CDR2 is SVGAGI. CDR3 length equals 15 residues. The CDR3 nucleotides are TGTGCCAGCAGTCTGCTAGCGGGGGTAACAGATACGCAGTATTTT. This sequence encodes CASSLLAGVTDTQYF.

The chain combines TRBV6-2 or TRBV6-3 with TRBJ2-7; 7 bases map to TRBD1. The length of the CDR3 is 16 residues. Losses at the gene ends were 4 bases for V and 5 bases for J; bases not matched to a gene: 14. Germline lookup yields CDR1 MNHEY and CDR2 SVGEGT. The CDR3 here is CASSFRDSVFPHEQYF. The CDR3 DNA sequence: TGTGCCAGCAGTTTCCGGGACAGCGTTTTCCCCCACGAGCAGTACTTC.

This chain connects TRBV9 to TRBJ1-2; D gene unclear. The V gene lost 0 bases and the J gene lost 3 bases, with 9 bases spanning the gap. This CDR3 contains 14 residues. Per the germline V gene, CDR1 is SGDLS and CDR2 is YYNGEE. In DNA, the CDR3 is TGTGCCAGCAGCGTAGGAGTTACCGACTATGGCTACACCTTC. Its protein is CASSVGVTDYGYTF.

V and J are TRBV4-3 and TRBJ2-2; weak D call: TRBD2 (5 bases). Germline V gene lookup returns CDR1 LGHNA and CDR2 YSLEER. The CDR3 loop spans 17 amino acids. Trimming cost V 4 bases and J 3 bases, with 18 bases left between them. In DNA, the CDR3 is TGCGCCAGCAGCCCTACCGGGAACCCCGTCGACACCGGGGAGCTGTTTTTT. It encodes CASSPTGNPVDTGELFF.

The chain couples TRBV11-2 to TRBJ2-1; 14 nucleotides align to TRBD2. Trimming took 1 base from V and 8 from J; bases not matched to a gene: 4. Germline values: CDR1 SGHAT, CDR2 FQNNGV. CDR3 length: 16 amino acids. CDR3 sequence: CASSLVGTSGRDEQFF. For the CDR3, the DNA is TGTGCCAGCAGCTTAGTTGGGACTAGCGGGAGAGATGAGCAGTTCTTC.